This T cell receptor (beta chain) was obtained from a study of CD8 T cells in ankylosing spondylitis. Study-level results: Disease-linked clones had a CD8+ phenotype and relatively low frequency in peripheral blood. A motif in TCR beta, a set of 8 or 9 highly homologous variants, appeared characteristic of ankylosing spondylitis blood. The study looked at matched synovial fluid samples from ankylosing spondylitis patients. Disease-linked clones were reported to be significantly enriched there.

This clonotype turned up a few times. The antigen is undetermined. From germline, CDR1 is SGHTA and CDR2 FQGNSA. This CDR3 has 14 amino acids. V dropped 5 bases and J dropped 6; count of bases not matched to a gene: 5. Quantitative 5'-RACE with molecular barcodes was used to make the TCR beta libraries. A single record per CDR3 protein comes from TCRdb applying MiXCR to the 5' RACE reads. The data show 100,000 or so distinct CDR3 sequences, 20% to 30% seen once. The sample taken for sequencing was synovial fluid, either unsorted or a sorted T cell fraction (not recorded which). The clonotype was recovered from a male donor with ankylosing spondylitis. This chain uses TRBV7-2 with TRBJ1-2; 11 nucleotides match TRBD1. The CDR3 sequence is CASSSRTGGHGYTF. CDR3 DNA: TGTGCCAGCAGCAGCCGGACAGGGGGCCATGGCTACACCTTC.